Each of the 5 T cell receptor beta chains below was sequenced from the same sample in a study of T-cell reconstitution after alpha-beta-depleted transplantation in children. The library targeted TCRbeta and was prepared with unique molecular identifiers. TCRdb passed the PCR reads through MiXCR, listing each CDR3 protein once. This table has a few hundred thousand distinct CDR3 sequences, approximately 10% appearing once. Sample: PBMCs from the stem cell graft donor, taken from the stem cell graft. These receptors originate from a human donor who donated a stem cell graft to a child with acute myeloid leukemia.

This clonotype appeared many times. This sequence joins TRBV7-8 and TRBJ2-7; 7 bases agree with TRBD2. This CDR3 is built from 13 residues. Germline V lookup: CDR1 SGHVS, CDR2 FQNEAQ. The V and J ends lost 4 bases and 7 bases, in that order; junction bases with no gene match: 7. The CDR3 DNA follows: TGTGCCAGCAGCTCCCGACTAGCCGGGGAGCAGTACGTC. Protein product: CASSSRLAGEQYV.

For the CDR3, the DNA is TGCAGTGCTAGAGTCTCCGGGACAGGGGCCTCCAGAGAGACCCAGTACTTC. Its translation is CSARVSGTGASRETQYF. The chain links TRBV20-1 to TRBJ2-5; 10 bases align to TRBD1. Germline V CDR1 and CDR2: DFQATT, SNEGSKA (reference sequence). CDR3 length: 17 residues. V was clipped by 1 base and J by 4 bases; unmatched bases: 12.

This clonotype was found a few times. The gene calls are TRBV20-1 and TRBJ1-5; the match to TRBD1 covers 8 bases. The CDR3 runs to 14 residues. CDR1 and CDR2 (germline): DFQATT, SNEGSKA (reference sequence). Trimming took 4 bases from V and 1 from J; bases not matched to a gene: 3. The CDR3 nucleotides read TGCAGTGCTACAGGACAGGGAAGCAATCAGCCCCAGCATTTT. It specifies CSATGQGSNQPQHF.

This sequence joins TRBV10-3 and TRBJ1-1; 12 bases line up with TRBD1. Germline V gene lookup returns CDR1 ENHRY and CDR2 SYGVKD. V lost 4 bases, J lost 3 bases, and 3 bases stayed unmatched. This CDR3 contains 15 residues. Here the CDR3 reads CAISVGTGGHTEAFF. The CDR3 coding sequence is TGTGCCATCAGTGTAGGGACAGGGGGCCACACTGAAGCTTTCTTT.

There are a few counts of this clonotype. V usage is TRBV20-1 and J usage is TRBJ2-1; 8 bases are shared with TRBD2. Germline CDR1 and CDR2: DFQATT and SNEGSKA (reference sequence). The CDR3 covers 14 residues. J gave up 6 bases and V 3 bases, and 7 bases lay outside the gene matches. CDR3 coding DNA: TGCAGTGCTAGCCCAAGCGGGAGTATCAATGAGCAGTTCTTC. Translated, it gives CSASPSGSINEQFF.